This entry features one T cell receptor beta chain sequence. Its antigen is unidentified. Germline CDR1 reads SGHAT; CDR2 reads FQNNGV. The CDR3 length is 15 residues. Trimming left V 7 bases short and J 1 base short, with 16 bases between. This sample was included in a study of CD8 T cells in ankylosing spondylitis. General observations from the study: Significant enrichment of disease-linked clones was reported in matched ankylosing spondylitis synovial fluid.

From the 5' RACE reads, TCRdb called clonotypes with MiXCR, one entry per CDR3 protein. Seen here are roughly 280,000 distinct CDR3 sequences, 20% observed once, and the top ten hold 7.5% to 9%. This TCR was recovered from a male donor with ankylosing spondylitis or in good health (not recorded which). This rearrangement joins TRBV11-2 to TRBJ2-5, with D perhaps matching TRBD2 (6 bases). The specimen was blood, either unsorted or a sorted T cell fraction (not recorded which). The CDR3 nucleotides are TGTGCCAGCAATCCGCGGGGAGGTACCCAAGAGACCCAGTACTTC. Translated, it gives CASNPRGGTQETQYF. Variable domain in full (rest from reference TRBV11-2 and TRBJ2-5): EAGVAQSPRYKIIEKRQSVAFWCNPISGHATLYWYQQILGQGPKLLIQFQNNGVVDDSQLPKDRFSAERLKGVDSTLKIQPAKLEDSAVYLCASNPRGGTQETQYFGPGTRLLVL.